This is a list of T cell receptor beta chains from one sample in a study of blood T cell repertoires in COVID-19. Only in-frame clones appear in the TCRdb table, and some are missing; sequencing was by immunoSEQ multiplex PCR. The data contain around 120,000 clones, around 91% of them singletons. Sequenced material: peripheral blood. Every receptor here comes from a woman between 55 and 75 years old with COVID-19, enrolled during active disease. Each CDR3 is given without its conserved first and last residue.

TRBJ2-2,TRBV3-1/TRBV3-2,ASSQGGRAGELF
TRBJ1-2,TRBV25-1,ASSASTGALSGYT
TRBJ1-5,TRBV27,ASSRQGVVQPQH
TRBJ2-1,TRBV29-1,SVEGSGPEQF
TRBJ2-3,TRBV9,ASSVAITDTQY
TRBJ2-5,TRBV5-1,ASRPLDSQETQY
TRBJ2-7,TRBV12-3/TRBV12-4,ASSRTVTYEQY
TRBJ2-5,TRBV15,ATSRIAGEETQY
TRBJ1-1,TRBV3-1/TRBV3-2,ASQATVMNTEAF
TRBJ2-3,TRBV11-2,ASSLVQAGTQY
TRBJ2-7,TRBV5-1,ASSLLTGGAYEQY
TRBJ2-5,TRBV6-5,ASSRLAGGETQY
TRBJ2-5,TRBV9,ASSVRPSGGEETQY
TRBJ2-3,TRBV7-2,ASSLTSGGDTQY
TRBJ1-2,TRBV6-5,ASSPREGTPYGYT
TRBJ1-3,TRBV4-3,ASSQVPQGSGNTIY
TRBJ1-2,TRBV19,ASSRGRTNYGYT
TRBJ2-3,TRBV13,ASSLLGTGSTDTQY
TRBJ1-5,TRBV20-1,SASSGFGNQPQH
TRBJ2-3,TRBV6-5,ASTRSSGAADTQY
TRBJ2-7,TRBV5-6,ASSLVREQY
TRBJ2-2,TRBV12-3/TRBV12-4,ASAGTGELF
TRBJ2-2,TRBV7-3,ASSFDRQGANTGELF
TRBJ1-5,TRBV19,ASRPRGGRGMDQPQH
TRBJ2-5,TRBV14,ASSQASGTSTLETQY
TRBJ2-1,TRBV6-6,ASSYPEQGQNEQF
TRBJ1-5,TRBV2,ASARTENQPQH
TRBJ1-6,TRBV6-5,ASSFSNSPLH
TRBJ2-3,TRBV29-1,SVVRETGSDTQY
TRBJ1-1,TRBV7-2,ASSLGWRGNTEAF
TRBJ1-1,TRBV9,ASSVEGVTEAF
TRBJ1-2,TRBV29-1,SVEARVKGRNGYT
TRBJ1-1,TRBV10-3,AISETGDQRAF
TRBJ1-6,TRBV30,AWSAGQDNSPLH
TRBJ1-5,TRBV2,ATSPSGANQPQH
TRBJ2-3,TRBV15,ATSIGGTPVMDTQY
TRBJ1-1,TRBV9,ASSDNRGITEAF
TRBJ2-3,TRBV19,ASSMASGSTDTQY
TRBJ2-2,TRBV6-5,ASSRTTGYVGELF
TRBJ1-5,TRBV7-2,ASSPRGGNQPQH
TRBJ2-1,TRBV9,ASSAPRTSGGGEQF
TRBJ2-4,TRBV3-1/TRBV3-2,ASSQVAGQPGLGKNIQY
TRBJ2-7,TRBV9,ASSGTGGIEQY
TRBJ1-6,TRBV5-4,ASSFQNSPLH
TRBJ1-3,TRBV3-1/TRBV3-2,ASSPVTGIGGNTIY
TRBJ1-1,TRBV6-5,ASSYSTGRNTEAF
TRBJ1-5,TRBV5-4,ASSLGRGEPYSNQPQH
TRBJ2-7,TRBV7-6,ASSPTILTGSGSYEQY
TRBJ2-1,TRBV10-3,AISASTGKYNEQF
TRBJ1-3,TRBV18,AISEQGSGNTIY